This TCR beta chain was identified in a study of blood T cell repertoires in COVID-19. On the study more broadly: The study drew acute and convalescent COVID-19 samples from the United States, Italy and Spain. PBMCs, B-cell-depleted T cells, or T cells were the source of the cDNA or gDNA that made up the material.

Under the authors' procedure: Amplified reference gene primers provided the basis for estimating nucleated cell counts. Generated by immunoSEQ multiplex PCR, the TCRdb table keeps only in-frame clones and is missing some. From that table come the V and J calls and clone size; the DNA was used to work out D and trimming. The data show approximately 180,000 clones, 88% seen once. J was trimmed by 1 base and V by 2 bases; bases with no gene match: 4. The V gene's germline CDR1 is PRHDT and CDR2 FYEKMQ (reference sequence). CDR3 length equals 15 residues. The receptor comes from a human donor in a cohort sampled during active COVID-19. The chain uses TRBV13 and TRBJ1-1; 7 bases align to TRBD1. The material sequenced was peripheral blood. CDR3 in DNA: TGTGCCAGCAGCTTAAACAGGGGTAGGAACACTGAAGCTTTCTTT. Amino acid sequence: CASSLNRGRNTEAFF.